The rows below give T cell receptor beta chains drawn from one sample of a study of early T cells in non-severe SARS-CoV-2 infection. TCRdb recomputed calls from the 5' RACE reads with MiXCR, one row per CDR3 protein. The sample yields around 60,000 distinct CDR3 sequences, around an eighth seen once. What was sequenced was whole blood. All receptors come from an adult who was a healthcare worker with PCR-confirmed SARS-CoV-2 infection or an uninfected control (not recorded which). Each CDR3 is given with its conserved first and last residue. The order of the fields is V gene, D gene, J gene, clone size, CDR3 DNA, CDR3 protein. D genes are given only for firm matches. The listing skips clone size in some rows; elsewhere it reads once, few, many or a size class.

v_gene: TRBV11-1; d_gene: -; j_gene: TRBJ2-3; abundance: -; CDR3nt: TGTGCCAGCAGCTTCTTCTCGGGGGGCCCGACCACAGATACGCAGTATTTT; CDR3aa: CASSFFSGGPTTDTQYF
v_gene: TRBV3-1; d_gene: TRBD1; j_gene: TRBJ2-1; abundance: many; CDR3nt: TGTGCCAGCAGCCAATACAGGGGGCGCTTCAATGAGCAGTTCTTC; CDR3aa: CASSQYRGRFNEQFF
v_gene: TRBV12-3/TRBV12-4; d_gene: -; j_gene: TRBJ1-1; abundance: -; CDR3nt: TGTGCCAGCAGTTTGACCGGGGGGCTGAACACTGAAGCTTTCTTT; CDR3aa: CASSLTGGLNTEAFF
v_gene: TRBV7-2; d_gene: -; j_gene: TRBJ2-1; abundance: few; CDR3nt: TGTGCCAGCAGTCACGGTGGGAACAATGAGCAGTTCTTC; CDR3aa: CASSHGGNNEQFF
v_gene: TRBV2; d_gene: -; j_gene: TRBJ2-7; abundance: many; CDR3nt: TGTGCCATTAGGGACGGAGGGGGCTACGAGCAGTACTTC; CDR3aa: CAIRDGGGYEQYF
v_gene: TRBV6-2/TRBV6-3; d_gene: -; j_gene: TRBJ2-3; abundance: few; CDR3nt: TGTGCGGCGGGCGCAGATACGCAGTATTTT; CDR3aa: CAAGADTQYF
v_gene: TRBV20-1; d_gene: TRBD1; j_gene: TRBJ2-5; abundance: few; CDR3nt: TGCAGTGCTAAGACAGGGGGCTCGGAGACCCAGTACTTC; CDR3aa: CSAKTGGSETQYF
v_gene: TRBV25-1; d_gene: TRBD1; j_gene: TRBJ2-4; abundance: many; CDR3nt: TGTGCCAGCAGTTCCGCAGCGGGACAGGGTCAAAACATTCAGTACTTC; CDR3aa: CASSSAAGQGQNIQYF
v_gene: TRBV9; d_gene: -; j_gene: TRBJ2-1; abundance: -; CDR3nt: TGTGCCAGCAGCGTGACGATAAACATTTTGGGATTAAATGAGCAGTTCTTC; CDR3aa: CASSVTINILGLNEQFF
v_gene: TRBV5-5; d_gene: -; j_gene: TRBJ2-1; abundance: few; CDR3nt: TGTGCCAGCAGCTTGGAACAGATCAGCTCCTACAATGAGCAGTTCTTC; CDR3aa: CASSLEQISSYNEQFF
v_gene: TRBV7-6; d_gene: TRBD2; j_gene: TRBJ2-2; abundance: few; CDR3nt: TGTGCCAGCAGCTTAACTAGCGATAGGGGGGAGCTGTTTTTT; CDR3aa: CASSLTSDRGELFF
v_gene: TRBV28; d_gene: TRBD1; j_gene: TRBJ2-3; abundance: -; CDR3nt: TGTGCCAGCAGTTTACCCTCGGGACAGGGGCTGGTAGATACGCAGTATTTT; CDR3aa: CASSLPSGQGLVDTQYF
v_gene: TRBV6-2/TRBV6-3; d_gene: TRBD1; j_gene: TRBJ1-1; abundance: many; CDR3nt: TGTGCCAGCAGCCCACAGGGGATGAACACTGAAGCTTTCTTT; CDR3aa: CASSPQGMNTEAFF
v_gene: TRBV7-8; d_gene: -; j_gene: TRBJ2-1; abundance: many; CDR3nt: TGTGCCAGCAGCCTTGGGACGGCGAGCTCCTACAATGAGCAGTTCTTC; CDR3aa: CASSLGTASSYNEQFF
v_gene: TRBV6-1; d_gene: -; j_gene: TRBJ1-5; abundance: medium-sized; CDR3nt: TGTGCCAGAGGGGCGGACTCCAATCAGCCCCAGCATTTT; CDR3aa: CARGADSNQPQHF
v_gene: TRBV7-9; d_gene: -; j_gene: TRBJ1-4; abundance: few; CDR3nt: TGTGCCAGCAGCCGGGGCGCCCGAACGGTGGAAAAACTGTTTTTT; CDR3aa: CASSRGARTVEKLFF
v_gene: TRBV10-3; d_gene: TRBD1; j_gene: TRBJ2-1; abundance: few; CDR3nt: TGTGCCATCAGTGAGGGGCAGGGGGCCTCCTACAATGAGCAGTTCTTC; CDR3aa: CAISEGQGASYNEQFF
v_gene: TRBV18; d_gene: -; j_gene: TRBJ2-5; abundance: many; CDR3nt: TGTGCCAGCTCACCATATTCCCAGGGACAAGAGACCCAGTACTTC; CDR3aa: CASSPYSQGQETQYF
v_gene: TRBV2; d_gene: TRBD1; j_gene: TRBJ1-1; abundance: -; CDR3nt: TGTGCCAGCAAACAGGGGAGTAGTGCCACTGAAGCTTTCTTT; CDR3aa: CASKQGSSATEAFF
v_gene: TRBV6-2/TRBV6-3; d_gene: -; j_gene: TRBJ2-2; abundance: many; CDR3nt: TGTGCCAGCAGTTTAGGGGACCCCACCGGGGAGCTGTTTTTT; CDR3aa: CASSLGDPTGELFF
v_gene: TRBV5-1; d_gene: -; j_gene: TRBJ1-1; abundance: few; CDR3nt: TGCGCCAGCAGCTCCCACGGGGGAGGGACAGCTTTCTTT; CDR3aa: CASSSHGGGTAFF
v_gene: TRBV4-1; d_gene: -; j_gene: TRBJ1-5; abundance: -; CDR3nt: TGCGCCAGCAGCCAAGTCACCGGGCCTAAGTATCAGCCCCAGCATTTT; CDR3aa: CASSQVTGPKYQPQHF
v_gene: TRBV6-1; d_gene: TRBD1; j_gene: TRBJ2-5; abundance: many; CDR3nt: TGTGCCAGCAGTGAATCTTCTCCGGGACAGTTCCAAGAGACCCAGTACTTC; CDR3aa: CASSESSPGQFQETQYF
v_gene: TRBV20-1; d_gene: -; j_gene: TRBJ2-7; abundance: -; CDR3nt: TGCAGTGCGAAGCAGAGCTCCTACGAGCAGTACTTC; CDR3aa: CSAKQSSYEQYF
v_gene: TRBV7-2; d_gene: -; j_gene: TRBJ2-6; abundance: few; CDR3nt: TGTGCCAGCAGCTTAGTCGGAACCTCTGGGGCCAACGTCCTGACTTTC; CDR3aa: CASSLVGTSGANVLTF
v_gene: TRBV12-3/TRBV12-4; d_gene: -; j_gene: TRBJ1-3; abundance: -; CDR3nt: TGTGCCAGCAGCTTTAGGGTCCCCTACTTCTCTGGAAACACCATATATTTT; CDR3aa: CASSFRVPYFSGNTIYF
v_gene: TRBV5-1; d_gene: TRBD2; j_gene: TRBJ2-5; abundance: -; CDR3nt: TGCGCCAGCAGCTCGCCGACTAGCGGGGTCCAAGAGACCCAGTACTTC; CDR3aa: CASSSPTSGVQETQYF
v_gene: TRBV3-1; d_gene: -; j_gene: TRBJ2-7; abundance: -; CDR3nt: TGTGCCAGCAGCCCGGGACTGGCGCCGCGCTCCTACGAGCAGTACTTC; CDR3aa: CASSPGLAPRSYEQYF
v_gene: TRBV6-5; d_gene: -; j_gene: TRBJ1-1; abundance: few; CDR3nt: TGTGCCAGCCTTGCCGGGGCTTGGGGTAACACTGAAGCTTTCTTT; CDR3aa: CASLAGAWGNTEAFF
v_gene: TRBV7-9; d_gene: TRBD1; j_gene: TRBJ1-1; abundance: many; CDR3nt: TGTGCCAGCAGCTACGGACAGGCGAACACTGAAGCTTTCTTT; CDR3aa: CASSYGQANTEAFF
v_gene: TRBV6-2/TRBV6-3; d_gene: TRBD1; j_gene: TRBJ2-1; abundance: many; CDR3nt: TGTGCCAGCAGTCACCCCGACAGGGACAACTTCTTC; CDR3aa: CASSHPDRDNFF
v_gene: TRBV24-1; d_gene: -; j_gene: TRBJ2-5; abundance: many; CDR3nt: TGTGCCACCAGTGATCCCCGTTCGGGAGAGACCCAGTACTTC; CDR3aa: CATSDPRSGETQYF
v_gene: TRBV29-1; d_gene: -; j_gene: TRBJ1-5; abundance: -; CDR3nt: TGCAGCGTTGAGACAGAAAATCAGCCCCAGCATTTT; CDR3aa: CSVETENQPQHF
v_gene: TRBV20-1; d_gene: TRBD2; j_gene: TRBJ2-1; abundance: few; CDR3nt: TGCAGTGCTAAACGTGAATCGGGACTAGCGGGGGGCATATACAATGAGCAGTTCTTC; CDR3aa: CSAKRESGLAGGIYNEQFF
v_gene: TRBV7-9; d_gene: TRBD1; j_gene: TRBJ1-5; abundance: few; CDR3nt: TGTGCCAGCAGCTACAGGGGGGGTCAGCCCCAGCATTTT; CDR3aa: CASSYRGGQPQHF
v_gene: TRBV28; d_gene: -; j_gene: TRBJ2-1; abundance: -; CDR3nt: TGTGCCGCCATGGGCGTAAATGAAAATAATGAGCAGTTCTTC; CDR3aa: CAAMGVNENNEQFF
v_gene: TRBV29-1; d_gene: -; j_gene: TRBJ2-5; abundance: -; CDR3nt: TGCAGCGTTGATTTGCCCGGAGGGGAGACCCAGTACTTC; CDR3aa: CSVDLPGGETQYF
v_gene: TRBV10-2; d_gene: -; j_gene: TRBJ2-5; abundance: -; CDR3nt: TGCGCCAGCAGTGAGCCGCCAGAGACCCAGTACTTC; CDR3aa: CASSEPPETQYF
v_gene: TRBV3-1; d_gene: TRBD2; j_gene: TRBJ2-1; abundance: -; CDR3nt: TGTGCCAGCAGCCAAGTCAATCTAGCGGGAAACAATGAGCAGTTCTTC; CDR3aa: CASSQVNLAGNNEQFF
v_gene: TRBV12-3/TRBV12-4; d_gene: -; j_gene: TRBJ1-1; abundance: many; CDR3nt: TGTGCCAGCAGTTTCGGCCGAGGCACTGAAGCTTTCTTT; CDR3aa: CASSFGRGTEAFF
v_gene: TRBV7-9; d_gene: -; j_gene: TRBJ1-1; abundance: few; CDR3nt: TGTGCCAGCAGCCCCGGGGGGTTACGGGAAGCTTTCTTT; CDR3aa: CASSPGGLREAFF
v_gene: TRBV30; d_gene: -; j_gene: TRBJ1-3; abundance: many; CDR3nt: TGTGCCTGGCAGGGCTCGTCTGGAAACACCATATATTTT; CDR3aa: CAWQGSSGNTIYF